These T cell receptor beta chains were read from a single sample in a study of cytomegalovirus exposure and HLA in healthy donors. Libraries were prepared by immunoSEQ multiplex PCR; TCRdb keeps only in-frame clonotypes and omits some of them. This sample has 140,000 to 150,000 clones, with roughly 80% found just once. The source material was PBMCs. The receptors were gathered from a man between 40 and 49 years old in good health and CMV-seronegative. Both conserved end residues are part of each CDR3. The D gene is left open where the match is weak. Only some rows state a clone size, as once, few, many or a class for expanded clones.

j_call,d_call,clone_size,v_call,cdr3_nt,cdr3_aa
TRBJ2-5,TRBD1,-,TRBV29-1,TGCAGCGGTAGGGGTGACAGGGGGCGCCGGGAGACCCAGTACTTC,CSGRGDRGRRETQYF
TRBJ2-4,TRBD2,once,TRBV4-3,TGCGCCAGCAGCCAAGAGGGACTAGGCAGAGTAACCTCTGGGGCCAAAAACATTCAGTACTTC,CASSQEGLGRVTSGAKNIQYF
TRBJ2-1,TRBD2,-,TRBV6-5,TGTGCCAGCAGACCTAGCGGGGGCCCCTACAATGAGCAGTTCTTC,CASRPSGGPYNEQFF
TRBJ2-7,TRBD2,once,TRBV7-8,TGTGCCAGCGGGACTAGCGGTCCCTACGAGCAGTACTTC,CASGTSGPYEQYF
TRBJ2-7,TRBD1,-,TRBV5-4,TGTGCCAGCAGCCTACAGGGGGGTGGGGTCGAGCAGTACTTC,CASSLQGGGVEQYF
TRBJ2-7,TRBD2,-,TRBV6-5,TGTGCCAGCAGTATTAGCGGGGGGCCTGGGGAGCAGTACTTC,CASSISGGPGEQYF
TRBJ1-1,-,-,TRBV5-6,TGTGCCAGCAGCTTAGGTCCGGGGGAAATGGCTGAAGCTTTCTTT,CASSLGPGEMAEAFF
TRBJ1-5,-,-,TRBV28,TGTGCCAGCGGAACAGGGTCGGAACAGCCCCAGCATTTT,CASGTGSEQPQHF
TRBJ1-2,TRBD1,-,TRBV7-2,TGTGCCAGCAGCTTAAATGGCAGGGGGGAGGGCTACACCTTC,CASSLNGRGEGYTF
TRBJ1-4,TRBD1,once,TRBV2,TGTGCCAGCAAAAAGGGAGGGACAGGGAATGAAAAACTGTTTTTT,CASKKGGTGNEKLFF
TRBJ1-2,-,-,TRBV19,TGTGCCTCAGTCGGCCGGGTGAACTATGGCTACACCTTC,CASVGRVNYGYTF
TRBJ2-7,TRBD1,-,TRBV6-6,TGTGCCTCAGCCCCGACAGGGGGCCACGAGCAGTACTTC,CASAPTGGHEQYF
TRBJ1-1,TRBD1,-,TRBV5-1,TGCGCCAGCAGCCAAAATCGGGGACAGGGCACTGAAGCTTTCTTT,CASSQNRGQGTEAFF
TRBJ1-4,-,-,TRBV2,TGTGCCAGCAGTGAAGCTGACAGGTCAACTAATGAAAAACTGTTTTTT,CASSEADRSTNEKLFF
TRBJ2-3,TRBD2,-,TRBV19,TGTGCCAGTAGTATACTAGCGGGGGGAACAGATACGCAGTATTTT,CASSILAGGTDTQYF
TRBJ2-2,-,-,TRBV7-7,TGTGCCAGCAGCCCGTTAAACACCGGGGAGCTGTTTTTT,CASSPLNTGELFF
TRBJ2-5,-,few,TRBV10-3,TGTGCCATCAGTGAAGCTCAAGAGACCCAGTACTTC,CAISEAQETQYF
TRBJ1-5,TRBD1,-,TRBV7-9,TGTGCCAGCGGACCGACAGGGGCTCGTCAGCCCCAGCATTTT,CASGPTGARQPQHF
TRBJ2-5,TRBD2,few,TRBV30,TGTGCCTGGAGTTCCCGGGGGGGCAGGAGTCGGGAGACCCAGTACTTC,CAWSSRGGRSRETQYF
TRBJ1-4,TRBD1,-,TRBV30,TGTGCCTGGAGGGGTAAAGGGACAGATCTTAATGAAAAACTGTTTTTT,CAWRGKGTDLNEKLFF
TRBJ2-7,-,once,TRBV5-1,TGCGCCAGCAGCGTGGCGGGAACAGGGTACGAGCAGTACTTC,CASSVAGTGYEQYF
TRBJ2-7,TRBD1,few,TRBV28,TGTGCCAGCGAGGGACAGGGTAAATACGAGCAGTACTTC,CASEGQGKYEQYF
TRBJ2-5,TRBD1,once,TRBV9,TGTGCCAGCAGCGCGTCACAGGGGGAGACCCAGTACTTC,CASSASQGETQYF
TRBJ2-7,-,-,TRBV6-6,TGTGCCAGCACCAACTGGGACAAGAGCTCCTACGAGCAGTACTTC,CASTNWDKSSYEQYF
TRBJ2-2,TRBD1,-,TRBV9,TGTGCCAGCAGCGTATTACCGACAGGGGGAACCGGGGAGCTGTTTTTT,CASSVLPTGGTGELFF
TRBJ2-7,TRBD2,-,TRBV19,TGTGCCAGTAGTATAGTCGGCGGGGGGGTCGAGCAGTACTTC,CASSIVGGGVEQYF
TRBJ2-3,TRBD1,-,TRBV2,TGTGCCAGCAGTGAACCCACAGGGGCCAGCACAGATACGCAGTATTTT,CASSEPTGASTDTQYF
TRBJ2-7,-,-,TRBV5-6,TGTGCCAGCAGCCTGTCGGCAGGGTCCTTTGAGGAGCAGTACTTC,CASSLSAGSFEEQYF
TRBJ2-1,TRBD1,-,TRBV19,TGTGCCAGTAGTACCCCGACAGGGGCCTACAATGAGCAGTTCTTC,CASSTPTGAYNEQFF
TRBJ2-3,TRBD2,-,TRBV19,TGTGCCAGTAGTAGCAGCGGGGGGTACACAGATACGCAGTATTTT,CASSSSGGYTDTQYF
TRBJ2-6,-,-,TRBV7-3,TGTGCCAGCAGCTTCAGCTCTGGGGCCAACGTCCTGACTTTC,CASSFSSGANVLTF
TRBJ2-6,TRBD1,-,TRBV5-1,TGCGCCAGCAGCCCAAGACAAATGACAGGGTCTGGGGCCAACGTCCTGACTTTC,CASSPRQMTGSGANVLTF
TRBJ2-7,TRBD1,-,TRBV27,TGTGCCAGCAGTTTGGGAAGACAGGGTTGGCAGTACTTC,CASSLGRQGWQYF
TRBJ1-6,-,few,TRBV11-2,TGTGCCGGTGGGAGCTCCTATAATTCACCCCTCCACTTT,CAGGSSYNSPLHF
TRBJ1-6,TRBD1,-,TRBV19,TGTGCCAGTAGTATAAAAGGACAGGGAGGTTCACCCCTCCACTTT,CASSIKGQGGSPLHF
TRBJ1-1,-,-,TRBV7-2,TGTGCCAGCAGCACTCAGGGTTTCACTGAAGCTTTCTTT,CASSTQGFTEAFF
TRBJ1-6,-,-,TRBV28,TGTGCCAATTCCACCGCCGCAGCGTGGAGCTCCTATAATTCACCCCTCCACTTT,CANSTAAAWSSYNSPLHF
TRBJ2-5,TRBD2,-,TRBV10-3,TGTGCCGTAGCGGGGGGGCTAGGGGAGCAGTACTTC,CAVAGGLGEQYF
TRBJ2-5,-,-,TRBV7-3,TGTGCCAGCAGCTTAACGAACTACCAGACCCAGTACTTC,CASSLTNYQTQYF
TRBJ1-5,TRBD1,-,TRBV27,TGTGCCAGCAGTTTAAACAGGGGCCATCAGCCCCAGCATTTT,CASSLNRGHQPQHF
TRBJ2-2,TRBD1,-,TRBV6-1,TGTGCCAGCAGTCTATCAGAGGACAGGGGTCTGTTTTTT,CASSLSEDRGLFF
TRBJ1-1,-,-,TRBV19,TGTGCCAGTAGGAGGGAGACTGAAGCTTTCTTT,CASRRETEAFF
TRBJ1-6,TRBD1,once,TRBV2,TGTGCCAGCAGTTTAAACAGGGGGGATTCACCCCTCCACTTT,CASSLNRGDSPLHF
TRBJ2-5,-,-,TRBV30,TGTGCCTGGAGTGAGGGCAGGGGAGGGCAAGAGACCCAGTACTTC,CAWSEGRGGQETQYF
TRBJ1-1,-,few,TRBV5-1,TGCGCCAGCAGCTTGGAGGGGGTCACTGAAGCTTTCTTT,CASSLEGVTEAFF
TRBJ1-2,-,-,TRBV7-6,TGTGCCAGTGCACCAGGGGCAAACTATGGCTACACCTTC,CASAPGANYGYTF
TRBJ2-7,-,-,TRBV5-8,TGTGCCAGCAGCTTGGCATGGATTACGGGGTCCCACGAGCAGTACTTC,CASSLAWITGSHEQYF
TRBJ2-5,TRBD1,-,TRBV30,TGTGCCTGGAGTCCCTACCGGGACAGGGTAGCAGAGACCCAGTACTTC,CAWSPYRDRVAETQYF
TRBJ1-2,TRBD1,-,TRBV6-6,TGTGCCAGCAATCTAGTAGTGGACAGGGGGCCCGGCTACACCTTC,CASNLVVDRGPGYTF
TRBJ1-2,-,few,TRBV7-9,TGTGCCAGCAGCTTAACCGGGGTTAACTATGGCTACACCTTC,CASSLTGVNYGYTF